This T cell receptor (beta chain) was sequenced during a study of T cell responses to AZD1222 COVID-19 vaccine. This table comes from immunoSEQ multiplex PCR, and its TCRdb copy is limited to in-frame clones, with some not included. The repertoire holds 180,000 or so clones, with approximately 95% as singletons. Germline V gene data show CDR1 as SEHNR and CDR2 as FQNEAQ (reference sequence). V lost 2 bases and J lost 0, with 8 bases in between. The CDR3 sequence is 15 residues long. Findings and limits, study-wide: Among the donors, most were white British and more were female, and clonal diversity was possibly underestimated. The study found vaccine-associated CD4 TCRs spanning spike, dominant at 160-218 and 743-854. Baseline antibody screening turned up just a handful of seropositive AZD1222 recipients.

A remark on this clone: Its antigen remains unknown.

The receptor was isolated from an adult who received the MenACWY meningococcal vaccine as a control. The sequencing used peripheral blood, collected 28 days after the second dose of the MenACWY control vaccine. This rearrangement joins TRBV7-9 to TRBJ1-3; D ambiguous. The CDR3 sequence is CASSLHPSSGNTIYF. The CDR3 DNA is TGTGCCAGCAGCTTACACCCGAGCTCTGGAAACACCATATATTTT.